This entry is about one T cell receptor (beta chain). No antigen is known for it. This specimen comes from a study of beta chain features in type 1 diabetes. All of the isolated RNA was reverse transcribed, so expressed TCRB transcripts were sequenced. This table comes from immunoSEQ multiplex PCR, and its TCRdb copy is limited to in-frame clones, with some not included. The table has roughly 260,000 clones, roughly a tenth seen once; the top ten hold about 0.018%. The CDR3 extends over 14 amino acids. Germline V gene lookup returns CDR1 SGHRS and CDR2 YFSETQ. V dropped 7 bases and J dropped 0; count of bases not matched to a gene: 3. Whole-study results and caveats: All four CD4+ subsets of Type 1 diabetes patients contained TCRB CDR3s that were moderately but significantly shorter. Junctions at VDJ sites from type 1 diabetes patients had fewer insertions and more deletions. With patients and controls alike, PCR might favor shorter templates to an equal degree. Within patients, naive, central memory and Treg TCRB repertoires seemed more similar than within healthy donors.

Sequencing was done on a sample of naive CD4+ T cells from blood. The TCR originated in a man aged 25-45 years with type 1 diabetes. This chain links TRBV5-1 with TRBJ2-2; 7 bases agree with TRBD1. The CDR3 DNA reads TGCGCCAGCGGGGGACAGCCGAACACCGGGGAGCTGTTTTTT. Translating gives CASGGQPNTGELFF.